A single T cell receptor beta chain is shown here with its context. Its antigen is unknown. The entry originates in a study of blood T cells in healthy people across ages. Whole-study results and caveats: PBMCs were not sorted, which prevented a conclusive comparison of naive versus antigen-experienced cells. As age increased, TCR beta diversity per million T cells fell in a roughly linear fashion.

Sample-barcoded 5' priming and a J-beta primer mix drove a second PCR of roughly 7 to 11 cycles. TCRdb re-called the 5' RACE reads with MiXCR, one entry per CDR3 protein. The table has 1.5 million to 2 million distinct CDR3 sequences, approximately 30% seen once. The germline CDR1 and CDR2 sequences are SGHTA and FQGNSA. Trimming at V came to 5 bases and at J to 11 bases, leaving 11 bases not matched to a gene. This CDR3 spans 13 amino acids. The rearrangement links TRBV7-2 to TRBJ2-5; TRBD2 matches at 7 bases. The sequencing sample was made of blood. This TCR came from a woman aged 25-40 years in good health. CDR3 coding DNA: TGTGCCAGCAGCGTTGGGAGGGAGGGTGAGCAGTACTTC. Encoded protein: CASSVGREGEQYF.